The 30 T cell receptor beta chains reported below all come from one sample, sequenced in a study of shared clonotypes between healthy human individuals. Generated by immunoSEQ multiplex PCR, the TCRdb table keeps only in-frame clones and is missing some. The sample carries some 500,000 clones, approximately 80% recorded once. The sample consisted of PBMCs. The receptors derive from a middle-aged woman in good health. Some clones in this sample may be carry-over from other donors' samples.

V usage is TRBV19 and J usage is TRBJ2-4, with a weak D call TRBD1 (6 bases). CDR1 is LNHDA, CDR2 SQIVND, per germline (reference sequence). The CDR3 sequence is 16 residues long. Trimming removed 0 bases at V and 6 bases at J, with 15 bases between. The DNA of the CDR3 is TGTGCCAGTAGTATAGATCCCGCGACAGGCGGAAACATTCAGTACTTC. It translates to CASSIDPATGGNIQYF.

Comment on this clone: In the same sample, other DNA sequences code for this CDR3. This rearrangement joins TRBV18 to TRBJ2-1; no clear D gene. Germline assignment: CDR1 KGHSH and CDR2 LQKENI. CDR3 length: 11 residues. The V and J ends lost 2 bases and 10 bases respectively, with 6 bases between them. The CDR3 reads CASSPRREQFF. The CDR3 DNA follows: TGTGCCAGCTCACCAAGGCGGGAGCAGTTCTTC.

In the case of this clone: With a far larger clone one base away, a read error is the likely cause. The V call is TRBV4-1, the J call TRBJ2-4; the match to TRBD2 covers 7 bases. The CDR3 covers 14 residues. The germline V gene has CDR1 MGHRA and CDR2 YSYEKL. The CDR3 sequence is CASSQLGGKNIRYF. In nucleotides, the CDR3 is TGCGCCAGCAGCCAACTCGGGGGGAAAAACATTCGGTACTTC.

This clone was counted ten times or more. The same CDR3 is also encoded by other DNA sequences in this sample. The chain has TRBV6-5 and TRBJ1-1; possible D gene TRBD1, 5 bases. The CDR3 has 15 residues. Germline V gene sequence: CDR1 MNHEY, CDR2 SVGAGI. The V end was cut by 1 base, the J end by 1 base, with 10 bases between. CDR3 sequence (DNA): TGTGCCAGCAGTTACTGGGGCACAACGAACACTGAAGCTTTCTTT. Its translation: CASSYWGTTNTEAFF.

V gene TRBV25-1 combines with J gene TRBJ1-1; D unresolved. Germline lookup yields CDR1 MGHDK and CDR2 SYGVNS. Trimming left V 4 bases short and J 1 base short, with 10 bases between. The length of the CDR3 is 14 residues. The CDR3 DNA follows: TGTGCCAGCAGTGGGGGAGGGAGGAACACTGAAGCTTTCTTT. Protein sequence: CASSGGGRNTEAFF.

This clone appeared once. The gene calls are TRBV9 and TRBJ1-2; 9 bases are shared with TRBD1. CDR3 size: 18 residues. Germline CDR1 reads SGDLS; CDR2 reads YYNGEE. Losses at the gene ends were 0 bases for V and 2 bases for J; bases not matched to a gene: 11. The CDR3 spells CASSVDSGTGKANYGYTF. Written as DNA, the CDR3 is TGTGCCAGCAGCGTAGACTCCGGGACAGGGAAGGCGAACTATGGCTACACCTTC.

The chain uses TRBV7-9 and TRBJ2-4; 7 nucleotides line up with TRBD2. Per germline, CDR1 SEHNR and CDR2 FQNEAQ (reference sequence). V lost 4 bases, J lost 5 bases, and 5 bases stayed unmatched. The CDR3 has 14 residues. CDR3 residues: CASSWRGGENIQYF. The CDR3, as DNA: TGTGCCAGCAGCTGGAGGGGAGGGGAAAACATTCAGTACTTC.

The J gene is TRBJ1-1, the V gene TRBV28, with a tentative D call TRBD1 (5 bases). V lost 4 bases and J 0 bases, leaving 15 bases between the germline ends. The CDR3 is 16 amino acids. Germline-derived CDR1 and CDR2 are MDHEN and SYDVKM. CDR3 loop: CASSSPGLPLNTEAFF. The CDR3 bases are TGTGCCAGCAGTTCCCCAGGGTTACCCTTGAACACTGAAGCTTTCTTT.

Remarks on this clone: The junction departs from germline at one end; a sequencing error may be responsible. This sequence joins TRBV18 and TRBJ2-5; 8 bases are a match to TRBD2. Germline CDR1 is KGHSH and CDR2 is LQKENI. CDR3 size: 14 residues. The CDR3 here is CASSRSRGGETLYF. Written as DNA, the CDR3 is TGTGCCAGCTCACGGTCTCGGGGGGGAGAGACCCTGTACTTC. The full variable domain, completed using reference TRBV18 and TRBJ2-5, is NAGVMQNPRHLVRRRGQEARLRCSPMKGHSHVYWYRQLPEEGLKFMVYLQKENIIDESGMPKERFSAEFPKEGPSILRIQQVVRGDSAAYFCASSRSRGGETLYFGPGTRLLVL.

This chain links TRBV5-4 with TRBJ1-1, with unresolved D. The CDR3 runs to 13 residues. CDR1 and CDR2 from the germline V gene are SGHNT and YYREEE (reference sequence). V lost 5 bases to trimming and J lost 11 bases, with 19 bases between them. The CDR3 region has the DNA TGTGCCAGCAGTTTGATGGGAGGGTTGAGGGCTTTCTTT. Encoded protein: CASSLMGGLRAFF.

In this sample, this clone turned up many times. The chain links TRBV5-1 to TRBJ2-4; 9 nucleotides match TRBD1. In germline, CDR1 is SGHRS, CDR2 YFSETQ. The CDR3 has 14 residues. V lost 2 bases, J lost 8 bases, and 5 bases stayed unmatched. The CDR3 reads CASSLTGGSDIQYF. Written as DNA, the CDR3 is TGCGCCAGCAGCTTAACAGGGGGCTCGGACATTCAGTACTTC. The variable domain in full, with the rest retrieved from reference TRBV5-1 and TRBJ2-4, is KAGVTQTPRYLIKTRGQQVTLSCSPISGHRSVSWYQQTPGQGLQFLFEYFSETQRNKGNFPGRFSGRQFSNSRSEMNVSTLELGDSALYLCASSLTGGSDIQYFGAGTRLSVL.

CDR3 loop: CAWSMTTGRPGELFF. CDR3 in DNA: TGTGCCTGGAGTATGACGACAGGGCGTCCCGGGGAGCTGTTTTTT. The chain carries TRBV30 and TRBJ1-3; 7 nucleotides align to TRBD1. The J call is doubtful: the DNA matches TRBJ2-2 better. Germline CDR1 is GTSNPN and CDR2 is SVGIG (reference sequence). CDR3 length equals 15 residues.

The CDR3 DNA reads as TGTGCCAGCAGCTTATCGGGGGGCCAAACTAATGAAAAACTGTTTTTT. Protein: CASSLSGGQTNEKLFF. This chain uses TRBV7-6 with TRBJ1-4; the D gene is possibly TRBD1 (6 bases). Germline V CDR1 and CDR2: SGHVS, FNYEAQ. The CDR3 sequence is 16 residues long. The germline V and J ends were trimmed by 2 bases and 1 base, with 11 bases remaining between them.

The chain employs TRBV19 and TRBJ2-7, with TRBD1 as a possible D gene (6 bases). The length of the CDR3 is 15 residues. In germline, CDR1 is LNHDA, CDR2 SQIVND (reference sequence). V lost 9 bases to trimming and J lost 0 bases, with 18 bases between them. CDR3 DNA: TGTGCCAGCTCTAGGACAGTCTCGAGCTCCTACGAGCAGTACTTC. It specifies CASSRTVSSSYEQYF.

A note on this clone: Germline is not matched at one junction end, which may reflect a read error. The rearrangement links TRBV2 to TRBJ2-7; D remains ambiguous. Germline V gives CDR1 SNHLY, CDR2 FYNNEI. This CDR3 has 13 residues. CDR3 sequence reads: CASREGPGNEQYF. The DNA of the CDR3 is TGTGCCAGCAGGGAAGGACCAGGCAACGAGCAGTACTTC.

This clone has only a few counts. A single base is all that separates this from a far larger clone, so a read error is likely. Other nucleotide sequences in the sample specify the same CDR3. The CDR3 DNA is TGTGCCTGGAGCGTCGGGCCTTCCTTCTATGGCTACACCTTC. This codes for CAWSVGPSFYGYTF. This chain joins TRBV30 and TRBJ1-2; D gene ambiguous. Germline-derived CDR1 and CDR2 are GTSNPN and SVGIG (reference sequence). The CDR3 consists of 14 residues. With 3 bases removed from V and 4 bases from J, the gap between germline ends came to 15 bases.

This clone was detected once. A far larger clone is one nucleotide away, so this likely arose from a read error. The CDR3 here is CVSAPRTGAETQYF. The CDR3 DNA is TGTGTTAGTGCCCCCAGGACAGGGGCCGAGACCCAGTACTTC. The chain couples TRBV12-5 to TRBJ2-5; 9 bases match TRBD1. CDR1 is LGHNT, CDR2 FRNRAP, per germline. The CDR3 contains 14 residues.

The V gene is TRBV6-1, the J gene TRBJ1-4; the D gene is possibly TRBD1 (5 bases). V was pared by 3 bases and J by 5 bases, with 10 bases between. Germline loops: CDR1 MNHNS, CDR2 SASEGT. The CDR3 totals 14 residues. CDR3: CASSDGRVNEKLFF. The DNA for the CDR3 is TGTGCCAGCAGTGATGGCAGGGTAAATGAAAAACTGTTTTTT.

This rearrangement joins TRBV5-4 to TRBJ2-3; 7 positions agree with TRBD2. Germline CDR1 is SGHNT and CDR2 is YYREEE (reference sequence). V shed 4 bases and J 1 base; nucleotides not matched to a gene: 9. This CDR3 has 16 residues. DNA of the CDR3: TGTGCCAGCAGCCCCGCACTAGCGTCCCGCACAGATACGCAGTATTTT. Translating gives CASSPALASRTDTQYF.

The rearrangement links TRBV13 to TRBJ2-7; 9 nucleotides agree with TRBD2. J gave up 2 bases and V 6 bases, and 26 bases lay outside the gene matches. This CDR3 is 21 amino acids long. Germline V gives CDR1 PRHDT, CDR2 FYEKMQ (reference sequence). CDR3: CASRPTPLQRTGREGPYEQYF. CDR3 in DNA: TGTGCCAGCAGGCCCACCCCCCTCCAGCGGACGGGGCGGGAGGGCCCCTACGAGCAGTACTTC.

The chain has TRBV5-4 and TRBJ2-5; D may be TRBD2 (6 bases). Germline V gene sequence: CDR1 SGHNT, CDR2 YYREEE (reference sequence). CDR3 length: 14 amino acids. V gave up 5 bases and J gave up 5 bases, with 16 bases separating them. The CDR3 spells CASRGTPEGETQYF. As DNA, the CDR3 is TGTGCCAGCAGGGGGACTCCCGAGGGGGAGACCCAGTACTTC.

This chain connects TRBV4-1 to TRBJ2-7; 9 nucleotides match TRBD2. The CDR3 has 17 residues. J was trimmed by 5 bases and V by 2 bases; bases with no gene match: 13. From germline, CDR1 is MGHRA and CDR2 YSYEKL. The CDR3 loop is CASSQPLRGRVSDEQYF. The DNA of the CDR3 is TGCGCCAGCAGCCAACCCCTCCGCGGGAGGGTTAGTGACGAGCAGTACTTC.

The chain carries TRBV28 and TRBJ1-5; tentative D call: TRBD1 (5 bases). Per germline, CDR1 MDHEN and CDR2 SYDVKM. The CDR3 has 15 amino acids. V shed 6 bases and J shed 6 bases, with 18 bases lying between them. The CDR3 loop is CASSYRDPQGQPQHF. DNA of the CDR3: TGTGCCAGCAGCTATCGGGACCCCCAAGGTCAGCCCCAGCATTTT.

V usage is TRBV6-1 and J usage is TRBJ2-7; no clear D gene. The CDR3 consists of 14 residues. Trimming left V 6 bases short and J 0 bases short, with 12 bases between. CDR1 MNHNS and CDR2 SASEGT come from the germline V gene. This CDR3 is CASSLIMGSYEQYF. CDR3 DNA sequence: TGTGCCAGCAGCCTTATAATGGGCTCCTACGAGCAGTACTTC.

Details on this clone: One base separates it from a far larger clone, so it is likely a read error. This specimen includes other DNA sequences encoding the same CDR3. The CDR3 coding sequence is TGTGCCAGCAGCCTGCCCCGGACGGGAGACGAGCAGTACTTC. It encodes CASSLPRTGDEQYF. The V and J genes are TRBV7-2 and TRBJ2-7; a possible D gene is TRBD2 (6 bases). Germline lookup yields CDR1 SGHTA and CDR2 FQGNSA. The ends were cut back, 5 bases at V and 5 bases at J, with 16 bases in the middle. This CDR3 contains 14 residues.

V is TRBV30 and J is TRBJ2-5, with D possibly TRBD2 on 6 matching bases. With 6 bases removed from V and 7 bases from J, the gap between germline ends came to 9 bases. Germline-derived CDR1 and CDR2 are GTSNPN and SVGIG (reference sequence). This CDR3 contains 10 residues. The CDR3: CACGAGTQYF. In DNA, the CDR3 is TGTGCCTGTGGAGCGGGGACCCAGTACTTC.

This clone was counted a few times. J is TRBJ2-1 and V is TRBV7-2; 12 bases match TRBD2. Trimming removed 6 bases from V and 9 bases from J; junction bases left unmatched: 9. This CDR3 has 15 residues. The germline V gene encodes CDR1 SGHTA and CDR2 FQGNSA. DNA for the CDR3: TGTGCCAGCAGTTCCAGGACTAGCGGGATCAGTGAGCAGTTCTTC. It is translated as CASSSRTSGISEQFF.

To note about this clone: This likely stems from a read error, as it lies one base from a far larger clone. V and J are TRBV2 and TRBJ1-2, with a possible D match to TRBD1 (6 bases). There are 14 residues in the CDR3. V lost 1 base and J lost 4, with 10 bases in between. Germline V lookup: CDR1 SNHLY, CDR2 FYNNEI. This CDR3 is CASSEDREAYGYTF. The DNA of the CDR3 is TGTGCCAGCAGTGAAGACAGGGAGGCCTATGGCTACACCTTC.

This chain links TRBV5-4 with TRBJ1-3; D not certain. This CDR3 is 15 amino acids long. V lost 4 bases and J lost 0, with 11 bases in between. Per the germline V gene, CDR1 is SGHNT and CDR2 is YYREEE (reference sequence). The DNA for the CDR3 is TGTGCCAGCAGCCCCACGCTCCACTCTGGAAACACCATATATTTT. Its translation: CASSPTLHSGNTIYF.

V is TRBV7-8 and J is TRBJ2-4; 14 bases map to TRBD2. Germline V gene data show CDR1 as SGHVS and CDR2 as FQNEAQ. This CDR3 region has 19 residues. V gave up 5 bases and J gave up 0 bases; unmatched junction bases: 9. The CDR3 reads CASSMGLAGARVAKNIQYF. The CDR3 DNA reads TGTGCCAGCAGCATGGGACTAGCGGGAGCGAGGGTAGCCAAAAACATTCAGTACTTC. The whole variable domain, filled in from reference TRBV7-8 and TRBJ2-4, reads GAGVSQSPRYKVAKRGQDVALRCDPISGHVSLFWYQQALGQGPEFLTYFQNEAQLDKSGLPSDRFFAERPEGSVSTLKIQRTQQEDSAVYLCASSMGLAGARVAKNIQYFGAGTRLSVL.